A selection of T cell receptor beta chains follows, all from one sample in a study of response to subunit inactivated influenza vaccine. TCRdb recomputed calls from the RT-PCR reads with MiXCR, one row per CDR3 protein. Of just under 250,000 distinct CDR3 sequences listed, more than 9% were seen once; the top ten hold about 7.8%. This sample comprised non-naive T cells sorted from PBMCs, obtained 14 to 15 days before vaccination. These receptors all stem from a man aged 45-65 years who received an inactivated influenza vaccine. CDR3s include the opening cysteine and the closing phenylalanine or tryptophan. D genes are given only for firm matches. Size is stated for part of the rows, as once, few or many counts, or as a class when the clone is expanded.

d_gene | v_gene | abundance | CDR3aa
TRBD2 | TRBV7-8 | . | CASSLARAGVADTQYF
. | TRBV6-2/TRBV6-3 | . | CASSYYTGNLDGYTF
TRBD2 | TRBV20-1 | . | CSAREGSGRAETQYF
. | TRBV6-1 | few | CASSRTGEQYF
. | TRBV12-3/TRBV12-4 | many | CASSSFGGKRGQPQHF
. | TRBV20-1 | few | CSGGPGLGLQETQYF
TRBD1 | TRBV20-1 | many | CSARGPGQGWSEAFF
TRBD1 | TRBV29-1 | few | CSVVPGGQVQGEQFF
TRBD1 | TRBV7-2 | . | CASSRTGGISGNTIYF
. | TRBV4-1 | few | CASSRVTGIYSGANVLTF
. | TRBV28 | few | CASSFNGVQGRGYTF
. | TRBV3-1 | . | CASSKQIYTEAFF
TRBD1 | TRBV12-3/TRBV12-4 | few | CASSPDRGSLKNIQYF
. | TRBV10-3 | . | CAINRDANSPLHF
. | TRBV4-1 | many | CASSKIGGELFF
TRBD1 | TRBV6-1 | few | CASSQPGTDQETQYF
TRBD2 | TRBV5-5 | . | CASSLVSAGRDTQYF
. | TRBV27 | few | CASSSKGTRRGNTGELFF
. | TRBV5-6 | few | CASSFLMGTEAFF
. | TRBV20-1 | . | CSAREGAGYGYTF
. | TRBV6-1 | . | CASRRGTANTGELFF
TRBD2 | TRBV28 | few | CASGTSGGPGYEQYF
TRBD1 | TRBV12-3/TRBV12-4 | many | CASSPAWGTEERTDTQYF
. | TRBV2 | few | CASSVQRLQETQYF
TRBD2 | TRBV20-1 | few | CSAPFSGGFETQYF
. | TRBV4-2 | . | CASSQRWSRVHGYTF
. | TRBV20-1 | many | CSARLWETQYF
TRBD2 | TRBV30 | . | CAWSVPASGRTYNEQFF
TRBD2 | TRBV10-3 | few | CAISALAGGGDTQYF
TRBD1 | TRBV2 | . | CASGRNRGGTTEAFF
TRBD1 | TRBV7-2 | . | CASSQGVGLFTYEQYF
. | TRBV12-3/TRBV12-4 | . | CASSRGTTNHEQYF
. | TRBV20-1 | many | CSARDMVRQGPNYGYTF
TRBD1 | TRBV18 | many | CASSPGQGPYEQYF
TRBD2 | TRBV28 | . | CASGLAGVLYNEQFF
. | TRBV6-2/TRBV6-3 | many | CASSLQERGTGELFF
. | TRBV6-2/TRBV6-3 | few | CASSYGGRWTGGYTF
. | TRBV15 | many | CATSRGETATDTQYF
. | TRBV10-3 | few | CAISVTGGEQYF
TRBD2 | TRBV11-2 | . | CASSFSREGEQFF
. | TRBV4-2 | few | CASSQGGRHSYEQYF
TRBD2 | TRBV15 | few | CATSGGLAVGNEQFF
. | TRBV6-1 | few | CASRQGPPYEQYF
. | TRBV4-2 | few | CASSQETGETQYF
TRBD2 | TRBV6-5 | . | CASSYSPAGGPGSYNEQFF
TRBD2 | TRBV28 | few | CASRTSGSMSYEQYF
TRBD1 | TRBV20-1 | few | CSAVRGSTYEQYF
. | TRBV20-1 | few | CSAREVGFPSDLHF
. | TRBV5-1 | few | CASSLYTESYEQYF
TRBD1 | TRBV20-1 | few | CSANSPGTGGSLKGADTQYF
. | TRBV20-1 | many | CSARDRTFNSPLHF
TRBD1 | TRBV12-3/TRBV12-4 | . | CASSNPGTGIYEQYF
. | TRBV7-2 | many | CASSLGTGIFEQYF
. | TRBV3-1 | few | CASSQFRRVANTGELFF
. | TRBV12-3/TRBV12-4 | many | CASSLDGPSSRRSPLHF